These T cell receptor beta chains were read from a single sample in a study of shared clonotypes between healthy human individuals. The method was immunoSEQ multiplex PCR; TCRdb's version includes in-frame clones alone and lacks a portion of them. The sample records roughly 1,000,000 clones, about four fifths being singletons. Sequencing input: memory CD4+ T cells from PBMCs. All receptors come from a young man in good health. Some clones in this sample may be carry-over from other donors' samples. Both conserved end residues are part of each CDR3. A D gene is named only where the DNA matches it firmly.

TGTGCCAGCAGTCCCGGGGGCCCCAACGAAGCTTTCTTT,CASSPGGPNEAFF,.,TRBJ1-1,13,TRBV28
TGTGCCAGCAGCCGAGGGAGCGTGAACCTCGGGGAGCAGTACTTC,CASSRGSVNLGEQYF,.,TRBJ2-7,15,TRBV7-2
TGTGCCAGCTCACCACCGGGACAGGGGGCAGGGAATCAGCCCCAGCATTTT,CASSPPGQGAGNQPQHF,TRBD1,TRBJ1-5,17,TRBV18
TGTGCCAGCAGCTTAGTTCCGGGGCCTGGAAACACCATATATTTT,CASSLVPGPGNTIYF,.,TRBJ1-3,15,TRBV5-4
TGTGCCAGCAGTTACATCGACAGGCCGTGGCACGAGCAGTACTTC,CASSYIDRPWHEQYF,.,TRBJ2-7,15,TRBV27
TGCGCCAGCAGCCAGGGGGCTGGCTATGGCTACACCTTC,CASSQGAGYGYTF,TRBD1,TRBJ1-2,13,TRBV5-1
TGTGCCTGGAGTGAGGGTGCCGGGACAGGGTTTTTCGATGGCTACACCTTC,CAWSEGAGTGFFDGYTF,TRBD1,TRBJ1-2,17,TRBV30
TGTGCCAGCCGGGACGGGGGGAAAGATACGCAGTATTTT,CASRDGGKDTQYF,TRBD2,TRBJ2-3,13,TRBV2
TGTGCCAGCAGAATCGGGACCCTGACTGGAAACACCATATATTTT,CASRIGTLTGNTIYF,.,TRBJ1-3,15,TRBV28
TGCAGTGCGAGCTCCCCTGAAGCTTTCTTT,CSASSPEAFF,.,TRBJ1-1,10,TRBV20-1
TGTGCCAGCAGCCAAGTACGCGGATTTAGCGAGCAGTACTTC,CASSQVRGFSEQYF,.,TRBJ2-7,14,TRBV9